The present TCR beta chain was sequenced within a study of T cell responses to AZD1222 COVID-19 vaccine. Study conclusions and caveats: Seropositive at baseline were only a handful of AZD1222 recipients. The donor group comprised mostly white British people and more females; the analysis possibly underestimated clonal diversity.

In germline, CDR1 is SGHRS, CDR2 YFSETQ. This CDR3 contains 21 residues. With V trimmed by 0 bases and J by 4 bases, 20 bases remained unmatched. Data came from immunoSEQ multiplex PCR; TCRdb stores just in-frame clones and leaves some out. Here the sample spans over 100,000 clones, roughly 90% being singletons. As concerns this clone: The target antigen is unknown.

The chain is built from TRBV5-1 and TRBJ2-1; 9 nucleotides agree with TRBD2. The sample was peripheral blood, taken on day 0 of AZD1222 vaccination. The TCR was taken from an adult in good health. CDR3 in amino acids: CASSLEKARRAGGPPYNEQFF. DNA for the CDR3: TGCGCCAGCAGCTTGGAGAAAGCCCGGAGGGCGGGAGGGCCCCCGTACAATGAGCAGTTCTTC.